This TCR beta chain was found in a study of blood T cell repertoires in COVID-19. Here immunoSEQ multiplex PCR was the method, and the copy in TCRdb shows in-frame clones only, minus some. The data contain 450,000 to 500,000 clones, approximately 85% of them singletons. CDR3 length: 15 amino acids. CDR1 MNHEY and CDR2 SVGAGI come from the germline V gene. V was cut by 8 bases and J by 4 bases, with 18 bases left in between. The chain couples TRBV6-5 to TRBJ2-1; a possible D gene is TRBD1 (6 bases). The TCR was taken from a human donor in a cohort sampled during active COVID-19. Sequencing was done on a sample of peripheral blood. CDR3 in DNA: TGTGCCAGCTCAATTACAGGGCAGGGATACAATGAGCAGTTCTTC. As protein: CASSITGQGYNEQFF.